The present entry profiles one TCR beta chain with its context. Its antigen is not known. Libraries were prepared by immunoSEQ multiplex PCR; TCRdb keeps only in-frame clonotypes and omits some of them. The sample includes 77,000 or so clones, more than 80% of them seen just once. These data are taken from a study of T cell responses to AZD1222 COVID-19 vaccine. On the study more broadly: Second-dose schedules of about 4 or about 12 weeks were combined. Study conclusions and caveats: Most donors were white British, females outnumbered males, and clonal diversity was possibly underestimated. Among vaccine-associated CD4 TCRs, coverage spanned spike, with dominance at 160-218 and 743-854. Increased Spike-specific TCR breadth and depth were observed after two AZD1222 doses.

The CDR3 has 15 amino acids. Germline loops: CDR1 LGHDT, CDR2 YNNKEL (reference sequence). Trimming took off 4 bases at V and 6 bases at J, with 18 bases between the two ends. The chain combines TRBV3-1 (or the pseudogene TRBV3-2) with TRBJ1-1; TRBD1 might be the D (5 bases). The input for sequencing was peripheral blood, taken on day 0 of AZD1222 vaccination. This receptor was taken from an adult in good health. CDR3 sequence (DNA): TGTGCCAGCAGCCCCCTGGGTGAAAAGGGGTCTGAAGCTTTCTTT. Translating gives CASSPLGEKGSEAFF.